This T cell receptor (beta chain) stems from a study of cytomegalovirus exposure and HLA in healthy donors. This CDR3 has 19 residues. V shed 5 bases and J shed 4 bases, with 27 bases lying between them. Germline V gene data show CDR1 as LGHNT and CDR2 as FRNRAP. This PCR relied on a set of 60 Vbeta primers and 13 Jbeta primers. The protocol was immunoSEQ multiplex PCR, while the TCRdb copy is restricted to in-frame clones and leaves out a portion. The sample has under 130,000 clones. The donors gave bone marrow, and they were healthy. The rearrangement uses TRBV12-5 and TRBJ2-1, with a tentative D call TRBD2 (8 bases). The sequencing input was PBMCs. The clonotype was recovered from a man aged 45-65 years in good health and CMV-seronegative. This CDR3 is CASGGEPGQPGLVYNEQFF. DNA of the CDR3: TGTGCTAGTGGTGGGGAACCGGGACAGCCGGGACTAGTTTACAATGAGCAGTTCTTC.